Following are 10 T cell receptor beta chains from one sample sequenced in a study of blood T cell repertoires in COVID-19. Generated by immunoSEQ multiplex PCR, the TCRdb table keeps only in-frame clones and is missing some. This repertoire shows some 150,000 clones, around 84% found once; its top ten account for approximately 0.99%. Material: peripheral blood. The receptors derive from a man between 40 and 49 years old with acute or convalescent COVID-19.

This clone was counted a few times. This CDR3 is also generated by other DNA sequences in the sample. This rearrangement joins TRBV24-1 to TRBJ2-1; 8 bases are shared with TRBD1. CDR3 length equals 16 residues. Germline lookup yields CDR1 KGHDR and CDR2 SFDVKD. The V segment lost 3 bases and the J segment 1 base; nucleotides outside the gene matches: 4. The chain's CDR3 is CATSDRDRGSYNEQFF. CDR3 nucleotides: TGTGCCACCAGTGATCGCGACAGGGGATCCTACAATGAGCAGTTCTTC.

The V call is TRBV7-8, the J call TRBJ1-2; D possibly corresponds to TRBD1 (5 bases). The germline CDR1 and CDR2 sequences are SGHVS and FQNEAQ. There are 14 residues in the CDR3. Between the trimmed V and J ends, which lost 5 bases and 7 bases, there was a span of 17 bases. CDR3 in DNA: TGTGCCAGCAGCCGGGAAGGGGAAATAGGTGGCTACACCTTC. This codes for CASSREGEIGGYTF.

This clone turned up a few times. This chain uses TRBV19 with TRBJ2-3, with 8 bases fitting TRBD2. Germline V gene sequence: CDR1 LNHDA, CDR2 SQIVND (reference sequence). The CDR3 consists of 14 residues. V shed 7 bases and J 0 bases; nucleotides not matched to a gene: 3. The CDR3 spells CASMTGGSTDTQYF. The CDR3 nucleotides are TGTGCCAGTATGACGGGGGGGAGCACAGATACGCAGTATTTT.

The J gene is TRBJ1-1, the V gene TRBV18; D call uncertain. The CDR3 totals 11 residues. V lost 6 bases, J lost 6 bases, and 8 bases lay in between. CDR1 and CDR2 from the germline V gene are KGHSH and LQKENI. The CDR3 DNA is TGTGCCAGCTCCCCTGGCCCTGAAGCTTTCTTT. Its protein product is CASSPGPEAFF.

The gene calls are TRBV19 and TRBJ1-5; D remains unclear. The CDR3 extends over 13 amino acids. With 3 bases removed from V and 8 bases from J, the gap between germline ends came to 11 bases. Germline V gene lookup returns CDR1 LNHDA and CDR2 SQIVND (reference sequence). CDR3 loop: CASSINGMEPQHF. The CDR3 bases are TGTGCCAGTAGTATTAACGGGATGGAGCCCCAGCATTTT. Drawing the rest from reference TRBV19 and TRBJ1-5, the complete variable domain is DGGITQSPKYLFRKEGQNVTLSCEQNLNHDAMYWYRQDPGQGLRLIYYSQIVNDFQKGDIAEGYSVSREKKESFPLTVTSAQKNPTAFYLCASSINGMEPQHFGDGTRLSIL.

The chain recombines TRBV5-4 with TRBJ1-1; D may be TRBD1 (5 bases). The CDR3 sequence is 15 residues long. CDR1 and CDR2 (germline): SGHNT, YYREEE (reference sequence). V lost 3 bases, J lost 0 bases, and 12 bases lay in between. The CDR3 loop reads CASSSTGHMNTEAFF. The CDR3 region has the DNA TGTGCCAGCAGCTCGACTGGACACATGAACACTGAAGCTTTCTTT.

The chain combines TRBV2 with TRBJ1-3; no firm D call. Germline CDR1 reads SNHLY; CDR2 reads FYNNEI. Trimming left V 7 bases short and J 1 base short, with 8 bases between. The CDR3 loop spans 13 amino acids. CDR3 nucleotide sequence: TGTGCCAGCAAACGAGGGTCTGGAAACACCATATATTTT. Amino acids: CASKRGSGNTIYF.

The J gene is TRBJ2-3, the V gene TRBV4-1, with 9 bases that match TRBD2. Germline CDR1 and CDR2: MGHRA and YSYEKL. The CDR3 has 17 residues. V lost 0 bases to trimming and J lost 4 bases; unmatched junction nucleotides: 8. CDR3 DNA sequence: TGCGCCAGCAGCCAAGATTTCAGCGGGGGGCGGCCAGATACGCAGTATTTT. This codes for CASSQDFSGGRPDTQYF.

The chain is built from TRBV10-3 and TRBJ2-3; a possible D gene is TRBD2 (7 bases). The germline V gene has CDR1 ENHRY and CDR2 SYGVKD. Trimming pared 6 bases from V and 5 bases from J, leaving 15 bases between. The CDR3 is 14 amino acids. CDR3 sequence reads: CAIREGGGGDTQYF. The CDR3 bases are TGTGCCATCAGGGAGGGGGGGGGCGGAGATACGCAGTATTTT.

A few counts support this clone. J is TRBJ1-4 and V is TRBV7-9, with D possibly matching TRBD1 (5 bases). CDR3 length: 13 amino acids. Germline assignment: CDR1 SEHNR and CDR2 FQNEAQ (reference sequence). Trimming stripped 5 bases from V and 10 bases from J, with 14 bases between. CDR3 sequence reads: CASSVQGFGKLFF. The DNA of the CDR3 is TGTGCCAGCAGCGTCCAGGGTTTCGGAAAACTGTTTTTT.